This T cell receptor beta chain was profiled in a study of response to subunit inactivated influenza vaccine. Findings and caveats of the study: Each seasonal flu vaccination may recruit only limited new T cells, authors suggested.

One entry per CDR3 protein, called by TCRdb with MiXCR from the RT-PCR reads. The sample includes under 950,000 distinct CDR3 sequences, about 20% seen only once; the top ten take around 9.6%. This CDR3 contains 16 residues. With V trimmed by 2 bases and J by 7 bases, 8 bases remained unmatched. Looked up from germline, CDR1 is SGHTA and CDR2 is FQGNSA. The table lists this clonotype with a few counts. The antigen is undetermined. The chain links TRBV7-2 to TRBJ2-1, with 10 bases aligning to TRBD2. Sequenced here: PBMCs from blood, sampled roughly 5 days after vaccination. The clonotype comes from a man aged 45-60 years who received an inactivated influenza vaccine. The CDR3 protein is CASSLRLAGVQNEQFF. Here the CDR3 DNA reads TGTGCCAGCAGCTTACGTCTAGCGGGAGTGCAAAATGAGCAGTTCTTC.